The 10 T cell receptor beta chains below come from one sample, sequenced in a study of CD8+ T cells in alopecia areata. Following RNA extraction, reverse transcription yielded cDNA that acted as the sequencing template. Sequenced by immunoSEQ multiplex PCR; TCRdb stores in-frame clones only, minus some. This table holds some 120,000 clones, approximately 60% found once. Treatment reported: oral pan-JAK inhibitor, 5-10 mg twice daily. Sequences were derived from CD4+ T cells sorted from blood, sampled at week 4, from a patient treated with tofacitinib. The receptors were sampled from a human donor with alopecia areata.

V and J are TRBV6-5 and TRBJ1-3; D not certain. This CDR3 contains 15 residues. The V end lost 2 bases, the J end lost 2 bases, and 10 bases lay between the germline ends. Looked up from germline, CDR1 is MNHEY and CDR2 is SVGAGI. This chain's CDR3 is CASSYMGLAGNTIYF. The DNA for the CDR3 is TGTGCCAGCAGTTACATGGGGTTGGCTGGAAACACCATATATTTT.

The rearrangement links TRBV30 to TRBJ2-5; D gene unclear. Deletions cut 0 bases from V and 0 bases from J, with 5 bases between. Per the germline V gene, CDR1 is GTSNPN and CDR2 is SVGIG (reference sequence). The CDR3 extends over 13 amino acids. CDR3 amino acids: CAWSVEYQETQYF. The CDR3, as DNA: TGTGCCTGGAGTGTCGAGTACCAAGAGACCCAGTACTTC.

The chain joins TRBV5-1 to TRBJ2-1; 13 bases fit TRBD2. J lost 5 bases, V lost 4 bases, and 3 bases had no gene match. The length of the CDR3 is 15 residues. Germline CDR1 reads SGHRS; CDR2 reads YFSETQ. CDR3: CASSRLAGGDNEQFF. The DNA of the CDR3 is TGCGCCAGCAGCCGACTAGCGGGAGGTGACAATGAGCAGTTCTTC.

The chain joins TRBV5-1 to TRBJ2-7; 9 bases are shared with TRBD1. CDR1 and CDR2 (germline): SGHRS, YFSETQ. CDR3 length: 16 amino acids. J was trimmed by 5 bases and V by 2 bases; bases with no gene match: 11. The CDR3 is CASSLAPPGQGNEQYF. CDR3 sequence (DNA): TGCGCCAGCAGCTTAGCTCCTCCGGGACAGGGCAACGAGCAGTACTTC. Based on the CDR3 plus reference TRBV5-1 and TRBJ2-7, the full variable domain is KAGVTQTPRYLIKTRGQQVTLSCSPISGHRSVSWYQQTPGQGLQFLFEYFSETQRNKGNFPGRFSGRQFSNSRSEMNVSTLELGDSALYLCASSLAPPGQGNEQYFGPGTRLTVT.

This clone was seen just once. This chain links TRBV5-4 with TRBJ1-1; D uncertain. This CDR3 has 14 amino acids. The germline CDR1 and CDR2 sequences are SGHNT and YYREEE (reference sequence). V dropped 2 bases and J dropped 1 base, with 9 bases sitting between them. The CDR3 DNA reads as TGTGCCAGCAGCTTTTTCGGGCAGAACACTGAAGCTTTCTTT. It yields the protein CASSFFGQNTEAFF.

The chain combines TRBV30 with TRBJ1-1; D may be TRBD1 (5 bases). There are 14 residues in the CDR3. CDR1 GTSNPN and CDR2 SVGIG come from the germline V gene (reference sequence). V lost 7 bases and J 4 bases, leaving 19 bases between the germline ends. The CDR3 bases are TGTGCCTCCACTTTGACGTTGGGGACCACTGAAGCTTTCTTT. It is translated as CASTLTLGTTEAFF.

The chain joins TRBV7-9 to TRBJ2-7; the D call may be TRBD1 or TRBD2 (6 bases each). V was trimmed by 4 bases and J by 9 bases, leaving 16 bases between them. The CDR3 spans 13 residues. Looked up from germline, CDR1 is SEHNR and CDR2 is FQNEAQ (reference sequence). CDR3 amino acids: CASSSGTPAGQYF. The CDR3 region has the DNA TGTGCCAGCAGCTCCGGGACACCAGCGGGGCAGTACTTC.

The V call is TRBV29-1, the J call TRBJ1-2; 10 bases fit TRBD1. J was trimmed by 4 bases and V by 6 bases; bases with no gene match: 5. Germline lookup yields CDR1 SQVTM and CDR2 ANQGSEA. This CDR3 has 13 amino acids. CDR3 amino acids: CSVDRTGGYGYTF. The CDR3 coding sequence is TGCAGCGTGGATCGGACAGGGGGCTATGGCTACACCTTC.

The rearrangement uses TRBV27 and TRBJ2-5; possible D gene TRBD1, 5 bases. The CDR3 extends over 16 amino acids. Between the trimmed V and J ends, which lost 4 bases and 6 bases, there was a span of 21 bases. Germline V gene lookup returns CDR1 MNHEY and CDR2 SMNVEV (reference sequence). This chain's CDR3 is CASSSTPTGRTQTQYF. The DNA for the CDR3 is TGTGCCAGCAGTTCCACTCCTACAGGACGGACCCAGACCCAGTACTTC.

The sample holds a few counts of this clone. The same CDR3 arises from other DNA sequences in this sample as well. The chain is built from TRBV7-2 and TRBJ1-2, with D maybe TRBD1 (5 bases). Germline CDR1 is SGHTA and CDR2 is FQGNSA. The CDR3 contains 13 residues. V gave up 5 bases and J gave up 1 base, with 8 bases separating them. The CDR3 sequence is CASSPDSNYGYTF. The CDR3 region has the DNA TGTGCCAGCAGCCCCGACAGTAACTATGGCTACACCTTC.